This T cell receptor (beta chain) was obtained from a study of shared clonotypes between healthy human individuals. Study-wide context: Three plates were used per donor for CD4 naive, three for CD4 memory, two for CD8 naive and one for CD8 memory.

Turning to this clone: The target antigen is unknown.

The data were produced by immunoSEQ multiplex PCR, yet TCRdb's version contains in-frame clones alone and is incomplete. This table holds approximately 1.9 million clones, about 94% found once. V shed 2 bases and J shed 3 bases, with 18 bases lying between them. The germline gives CDR1 SGDLS, CDR2 YYNGEE. CDR3 length: 16 residues. Study-wide results and caveats: Clonotype sharing among the donors was expected to vary with sequencing depth.

The naive CD8 population came from CD45RO-negative cells selected for CCR7, without terminally differentiated effector memory CD45RA+ cells. All of the donors resided in Nashville, Tennessee, and each was a Caucasian adult. This clonotype originated in a man between 18 and 35 years old in good health. Some clones in this sample may be carry-over from other donors' samples. The chain has TRBV9 and TRBJ2-7; D is perhaps TRBD2 (5 bases). Sequencing used naive CD8+ T cells from PBMCs. The chain's CDR3 is CASSVSFRDQHYEQYF. The CDR3 DNA is TGTGCCAGCAGCGTTAGCTTCCGGGATCAGCACTACGAGCAGTACTTC.